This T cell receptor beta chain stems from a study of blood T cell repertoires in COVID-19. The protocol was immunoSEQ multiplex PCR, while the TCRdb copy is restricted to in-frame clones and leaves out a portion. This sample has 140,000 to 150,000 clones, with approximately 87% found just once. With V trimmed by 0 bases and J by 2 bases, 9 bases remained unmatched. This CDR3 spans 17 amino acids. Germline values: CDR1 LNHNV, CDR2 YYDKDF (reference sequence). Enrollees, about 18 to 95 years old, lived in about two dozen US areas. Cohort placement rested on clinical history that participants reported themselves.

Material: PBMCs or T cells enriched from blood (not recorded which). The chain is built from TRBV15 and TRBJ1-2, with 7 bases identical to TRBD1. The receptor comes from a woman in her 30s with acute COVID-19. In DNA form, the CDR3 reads TGTGCCACCAGCAGAGATTACGTCGGGACAGTGAACTATGGCTACACCTTC. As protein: CATSRDYVGTVNYGYTF.